The 30 T cell receptor beta chains given below trace back to one sample, sequenced in a study of CD8+ T cells in alopecia areata. Sequencing relied on a cDNA template that was reverse transcribed from extracted RNA. Data came from immunoSEQ multiplex PCR; TCRdb stores just in-frame clones and leaves some out. The top ten hold 8% to 10% of the sample, which has around 100,000 clones, roughly 50% seen once. The material sequenced was CD4+ T cells sorted from blood. Receptor source: a human donor in good health.

The chain employs TRBV30 and TRBJ1-2; no definite D call. This CDR3 is 13 amino acids long. Germline lookup yields CDR1 GTSNPN and CDR2 SVGIG (reference sequence). V lost 4 bases and J lost 7, with 16 bases in between. The CDR3 sequence is CAWNPLGRGGYTF. The CDR3 bases are TGTGCCTGGAACCCACTAGGTCGTGGTGGCTACACCTTC.

Only a few counts were recorded for this clone. This chain joins TRBV11-2 and TRBJ2-7; possible D gene TRBD1, 6 bases. The CDR3 sequence is 16 residues long. The V gene's germline CDR1 is SGHAT and CDR2 FQNNGV. V dropped 5 bases and J dropped 0 bases, with 17 bases sitting between them. In DNA form, the CDR3 reads TGTGCCAGCAGCCAATTATATGGGGGCAGCTCCTACGAGCAGTACTTC. It yields the protein CASSQLYGGSSYEQYF.

The V gene is TRBV5-5, the J gene TRBJ1-2; D unclear. This CDR3 has 12 residues. With 0 bases removed from V and 7 bases from J, the gap between germline ends came to 7 bases. Germline V CDR1 and CDR2: SGHKS, YYEKEE (reference sequence). DNA of the CDR3: TGTGCCAGCAGCTTGGCGGTCGGTGGCTACACCTTC. It translates to CASSLAVGGYTF.

The chain joins TRBV5-4 to TRBJ1-1; D may be TRBD1 (5 bases). Germline assignment: CDR1 SGHNT and CDR2 YYREEE (reference sequence). Trimming took 4 bases from V and 2 from J, leaving 12 bases between them. CDR3 size: 14 residues. CDR3 protein: CASSRTGANTEAFF. The CDR3 nucleotides read TGTGCCAGCAGCCGGACCGGGGCCAACACTGAAGCTTTCTTT.

This clone was detected a few times. V is TRBV7-3 and J is TRBJ2-3; D is uncertain. The V end was cut by 4 bases, the J end by 3 bases, with 8 bases between. Germline CDR1 SGHTA, CDR2 FQGTGA. CDR3 length: 13 residues. In DNA, the CDR3 is TGTGCCAGCAGCTCCCACTCTACAGATACGCAGTATTTT. Amino acids: CASSSHSTDTQYF.

V and J are TRBV29-1 and TRBJ2-7; D is perhaps TRBD1 (6 bases). CDR3 length: 13 residues. Trimming took off 6 bases at V and 0 bases at J, with 12 bases between the two ends. Germline V gives CDR1 SQVTM, CDR2 ANQGSEA. CDR3 in amino acids: CSVTGLLSYEQYF. The CDR3 DNA is TGCAGCGTCACAGGGCTCCTCTCCTACGAGCAGTACTTC.

The chain joins TRBV5-5 to TRBJ1-1, with TRBD1 as a possible D gene (6 bases). V was clipped by 3 bases and J by 4 bases, with 16 bases between them. The CDR3 runs to 15 residues. Germline V gives CDR1 SGHKS, CDR2 YYEKEE (reference sequence). The CDR3 spells CASSSATGAGTEAFF. The CDR3 DNA reads TGTGCCAGCAGCTCGGCCACGGGGGCTGGCACTGAAGCTTTCTTT. Full variable domain (rest looked up from reference TRBV5-5 and TRBJ1-1): DAGVTQSPTHLIKTRGQQVTLRCSPISGHKSVSWYQQVLGQGPQFIFQYYEKEERGRGNFPDRFSARQFPNYSSELNVNALLLGDSALYLCASSSATGAGTEAFFGQGTRLTVV.

The genes are TRBV6-5 and TRBJ1-4; D remains ambiguous. This CDR3 region has 15 residues. Germline-derived CDR1 and CDR2 are MNHEY and SVGAGI. V shed 5 bases and J shed 6 bases, with 16 bases lying between them. The CDR3 is CASSLYSFDDEKLFF. CDR3 sequence (DNA): TGTGCCAGCAGTCTATACAGTTTCGACGATGAAAAACTGTTTTTT.

With respect to this clone: The junction shows a germline mismatch at one end, possibly a read error. The chain couples TRBV5-4 to TRBJ2-5, with D possibly TRBD1 on 6 matching bases. Germline-derived CDR1 and CDR2 are SGHNT and YYREEE (reference sequence). The CDR3 sequence is 13 residues long. CDR3 DNA sequence: TGTGCCAGCAGATTGGACAGACAAGAGACCCAGTACTTC. Its protein product is CASRLDRQETQYF.

The V gene is TRBV15, the J gene TRBJ2-7; D unclear. Between the trimmed V and J ends, which lost 4 bases and 3 bases, there was a span of 4 bases. Germline V gene lookup returns CDR1 LNHNV and CDR2 YYDKDF (reference sequence). The CDR3 has 11 amino acids. The DNA for the CDR3 is TGTGCCACCAGCACAAACTACGAGCAGTACTTC. This codes for CATSTNYEQYF.

The chain employs TRBV7-2 and TRBJ2-7; perhaps TRBD2 as D (6 bases). The V end was cut by 5 bases, the J end by 5 bases, with 28 bases between. The CDR3 is 18 residues long. CDR1 is SGHTA, CDR2 FQGNSA, per germline. CDR3 DNA sequence: TGTGCCAGCAGCCCACCGGAGGGGCGGGGTGGCTCGAAGAACGAGCAGTACTTC. Its protein product is CASSPPEGRGGSKNEQYF.

This clone has a handful of counts. CDR3 DNA: TGTGCCAGCAGCCACGCGCCCGAAGGGGGGGGACAGTTCTTC. This translates into CASSHAPEGGGQFF. The chain joins TRBV14 to TRBJ2-1, with a possible D match to TRBD2 (7 bases). The V and J ends lost 3 bases and 13 bases respectively, with 19 bases between them. Germline V gene lookup returns CDR1 SGHDN and CDR2 FVKESK. This CDR3 spans 14 amino acids.

The gene calls are TRBV6-1 and TRBJ1-4; tentatively, D is TRBD1 (5 bases). Germline V gene sequence: CDR1 MNHNS, CDR2 SASEGT. The CDR3 spans 19 residues. V dropped 3 bases and J dropped 0 bases, with 20 bases sitting between them. CDR3 in DNA: TGTGCCAGCAGTGACAGATTCCGGGACCGGGAGCCAACTAATGAAAAACTGTTTTTT. It specifies CASSDRFRDREPTNEKLFF.

The V gene is TRBV2, the J gene TRBJ2-2; the D gene is possibly TRBD2 (6 bases). V was pared by 5 bases and J by 0 bases, with 22 bases between. Germline V lookup: CDR1 SNHLY, CDR2 FYNNEI. The length of the CDR3 is 19 residues. The CDR3, as DNA: TGTGCCAGCAGTTGGGCCCAGATTCGGACGGGAGCGAACACCGGGGAGCTGTTTTTT. It specifies CASSWAQIRTGANTGELFF.

V and J are TRBV25-1 and TRBJ2-5; 10 positions match TRBD2. This CDR3 is 17 amino acids long. Germline CDR1 is MGHDK and CDR2 is SYGVNS. The V and J ends lost 6 bases and 6 bases, in that order; junction bases with no gene match: 16. The CDR3 protein is CASRGGWASGGGQTQYF. The CDR3 nucleotides read TGTGCCAGCAGAGGGGGGTGGGCTAGCGGGGGCGGTCAGACCCAGTACTTC. The full variable domain, its missing parts supplied by reference TRBV25-1 and TRBJ2-5, is EADIYQTPRYLVIGTGKKITLECSQTMGHDKMYWYQQDPGMELHLIHYSYGVNSTEKGDLSSESTVSRIRTEHFPLTLESARPSHTSQYLCASRGGWASGGGQTQYFGPGTRLLVL.

The gene calls are TRBV7-2 and TRBJ1-4; D ambiguous. Per germline, CDR1 SGHTA and CDR2 FQGNSA. V lost 4 bases and J lost 8, with 8 bases in between. This CDR3 has 12 residues. The CDR3 loop reads CASSWMEEKLFF. Here the CDR3 DNA reads TGTGCCAGCAGCTGGATGGAGGAAAAACTGTTTTTT.

This clone was picked up a small number of times. CDR3 nucleotide sequence: TGTGCCAGCAGTGACGGGTCAGGTCATCAGCCCCAGCATTTT. It encodes CASSDGSGHQPQHF. The chain employs TRBV2 and TRBJ1-5; D gene unclear. The CDR3 spans 14 residues. Trimming pared 3 bases from V and 5 bases from J, leaving 11 bases between. Per the germline V gene, CDR1 is SNHLY and CDR2 is FYNNEI.

This clone has more than one count but fewer than ten. J is TRBJ2-5 and V is TRBV5-1; 8 bases fit TRBD1. Per germline, CDR1 SGHRS and CDR2 YFSETQ. The CDR3 runs 14 residues. V gave up 4 bases and J gave up 0 bases; unmatched junction bases: 2. In nucleotides, the CDR3 is TGCGCCAGCAGCAAACAGGGGGACCAAGAGACCCAGTACTTC. This translates into CASSKQGDQETQYF.

As concerns this clone: One end of the junction varies from germline; a read error may be responsible. V usage is TRBV11-2 and J usage is TRBJ2-7; D not certain. This CDR3 spans 12 amino acids. Germline V lookup: CDR1 SGHAT, CDR2 FQNNGV. CDR3 amino acids: CASSLDRSEQHF. As DNA, the CDR3 is TGTGCCAGCAGCTTAGATAGGAGTGAGCAGCACTTC. The whole variable domain, remainder taken from reference TRBV11-2 and TRBJ2-7, is EAGVAQSPRYKIIEKRQSVAFWCNPISGHATLYWYQQILGQGPKLLIQFQNNGVVDDSQLPKDRFSAERLKGVDSTLKIQPAKLEDSAVYLCASSLDRSEQHFGPGTRLTVT.

J is TRBJ2-7 and V is TRBV9; D might be TRBD1 (6 bases). The ends were cut back, 3 bases at V and 1 base at J, with 8 bases in the middle. The CDR3 is 13 residues long. Germline CDR1 reads SGDLS; CDR2 reads YYNGEE. CDR3 in DNA: TGTGCCAGCAGCGCACAGGGATCCTACGAGCAGTACTTC. Translated, it gives CASSAQGSYEQYF.

This chain uses TRBV5-4 with TRBJ2-5; D remains ambiguous. CDR3 length: 14 amino acids. V dropped 2 bases and J dropped 4 bases, with 12 bases sitting between them. Germline CDR1 SGHNT, CDR2 YYREEE (reference sequence). CDR3 nucleotides: TGTGCCAGCAGCTTTCCCTCGTCTCCAGAGACCCAGTACTTC. It yields the protein CASSFPSSPETQYF.

About this clone: Other DNA sequences in the same sample also yield this CDR3. This chain joins TRBV11-2 and TRBJ2-1, with D unresolved. The CDR3 covers 12 residues. V was pared by 3 bases and J by 5 bases, with 5 bases between. Germline V lookup: CDR1 SGHAT, CDR2 FQNNGV. This CDR3 reads CASSLNHNEQFF. As DNA, the CDR3 is TGTGCCAGCAGCTTGAACCACAATGAGCAGTTCTTC.

The rearrangement uses TRBV27 and TRBJ2-1; D possibly corresponds to TRBD2 (6 bases). This CDR3 contains 15 residues. Germline CDR1 is MNHEY and CDR2 is SMNVEV (reference sequence). V lost 2 bases and J lost 4, with 12 bases in between. The CDR3 protein is CASSLRGALYNEQFF. The CDR3 bases are TGTGCCAGCAGTTTACGCGGGGCTCTATACAATGAGCAGTTCTTC.

The rearrangement uses TRBV30 and TRBJ1-2; D remains ambiguous. The germline V gene has CDR1 GTSNPN and CDR2 SVGIG (reference sequence). This CDR3 contains 13 residues. The V end lost 3 bases, the J end lost 4 bases, and 12 bases lay between the germline ends. CDR3 coding DNA: TGTGCCTGGAGCCGGCAGACCGGCTATGGCTACACCTTC. Its translation: CAWSRQTGYGYTF.

The chain is built from TRBV6-5 and TRBJ1-1; D unclear. Trimming removed 2 bases at V and 0 bases at J, with 7 bases between. CDR3 length: 14 residues. The V gene's germline CDR1 is MNHEY and CDR2 SVGAGI. The CDR3 is CASSYDLMNTEAFF. In nucleotides, the CDR3 is TGTGCCAGCAGTTACGACCTTATGAACACTGAAGCTTTCTTT.

The V call is TRBV7-2, the J call TRBJ2-7; 7 nucleotides match TRBD1. CDR3 size: 14 residues. V gave up 1 base and J gave up 12 bases; unmatched junction bases: 12. Looked up from germline, CDR1 is SGHTA and CDR2 is FQGNSA. The CDR3 DNA reads as TGTGCCAGCAGCTTAGGTGGGGGACAGTATATTTGGTACTTC. It is translated as CASSLGGGQYIWYF.

The gene calls are TRBV10-3 and TRBJ2-5; D gene ambiguous. The V end lost 10 bases, the J end lost 4 bases, and 10 bases lay between the germline ends. The germline CDR1 and CDR2 sequences are ENHRY and SYGVKD. CDR3 length: 11 residues. CDR3 sequence: CATAERETQYF. The CDR3 nucleotides read TGTGCCACTGCGGAGAGAGAGACCCAGTACTTC.

The chain couples TRBV30 to TRBJ2-5, with D tentatively TRBD1 or TRBD2 (5 bases each). The V gene's germline CDR1 is GTSNPN and CDR2 SVGIG (reference sequence). The CDR3 totals 13 residues. Trimming removed 2 bases from V and 5 bases from J, with 12 bases in between. The CDR3 reads CAWSPPGTETQYF. The CDR3 bases are TGTGCCTGGAGTCCCCCCGGGACGGAGACCCAGTACTTC.

The CDR3 bases are TGTGCCAGCAGTTACGCTCTTGGGGGGGGCCTCCACGAGCAGTACTTC. Its protein product is CASSYALGGGLHEQYF. The J gene is TRBJ2-7, the V gene TRBV6-5; possibly TRBD2 for D (7 bases). V dropped 2 bases and J dropped 5 bases, with 19 bases sitting between them. Looked up from germline, CDR1 is MNHEY and CDR2 is SVGAGI. CDR3 size: 16 residues.

DNA of the CDR3: TGCGCCAGCAGCCATGGCAGGCGGAACACTGAAGCTTTCTTT. Translation gives CASSHGRRNTEAFF. This chain connects TRBV4-3 to TRBJ1-1; no reliable D call. The CDR3 is made up of 14 amino acids. Trimming cost V 3 bases and J 1 base, with 9 bases left between them. Germline V gene data show CDR1 as LGHNA and CDR2 as YSLEER.